These T cell receptor beta chains were read from a single sample in a study of blood T cells in healthy people across ages. TCRdb ran MiXCR on the 5' RACE reads and lists one entry per CDR3 protein. The sample contains 1.5 million to 2 million distinct CDR3 sequences, less than 50% of which appear only once. Sample: blood. The receptors derive from a woman aged 35 to 49 in good health. Both conserved end residues are part of each CDR3. D genes are given only for firm matches. The listing skips clone size in some rows; elsewhere it reads once, few, many or a size class.

J gene,D gene,clone size,V gene,CDR3 protein,CDR3 DNA
TRBJ2-4,-,-,TRBV7-2,CASSVLAENIQYF,TGTGCCAGCAGCGTATTGGCAGAAAACATTCAGTACTTC
TRBJ2-7,-,few,TRBV5-1,CASSLVAGEIYEQYF,TGCGCCAGCAGCTTGGTTGCAGGAGAAATCTACGAGCAGTACTTC
TRBJ2-7,TRBD2,-,TRBV20-1,CSALTSGGDHNEQYF,TGCAGTGCTCTGACTAGCGGGGGGGACCACAATGAGCAGTACTTC
TRBJ2-7,-,-,TRBV4-3,CASSPQRTSYEQYF,TGCGCCAGCAGCCCTCAGCGGACGTCCTACGAGCAGTACTTC
TRBJ2-1,-,few,TRBV6-5,CASSQNRGGTYNEQFF,TGTGCCAGCAGTCAAAACAGGGGAGGGACCTACAATGAGCAGTTCTTC
TRBJ2-7,TRBD2,-,TRBV20-1,CSAKRGGGRYEQYF,TGCAGTGCCAAGAGAGGCGGGGGGCGCTACGAGCAGTACTTC
TRBJ2-2,-,-,TRBV24-1,CATSDFDTDTGELFF,TGTGCCACCAGTGATTTTGACACCGACACCGGGGAGCTGTTTTTT
TRBJ2-1,-,-,TRBV11-2,CASSTWTVGSYNEQFF,TGTGCCAGCAGCACATGGACAGTTGGCTCCTACAATGAGCAGTTCTTC
TRBJ1-1,-,-,TRBV20-1,CSADPRWENTEAFF,TGCAGTGCAGACCCCCGTTGGGAGAACACTGAAGCTTTCTTT
TRBJ1-2,TRBD1,-,TRBV12-3/TRBV12-4,CASNARTGVANYGYTF,TGTGCCAGCAATGCTCGGACAGGGGTAGCTAACTATGGCTACACCTTC
TRBJ2-7,TRBD2,few,TRBV12-3/TRBV12-4,CASSPGGGREQYF,TGTGCCAGCAGCCCCGGGGGGGGCCGCGAGCAGTACTTC
TRBJ2-3,-,few,TRBV5-1,CASSLVAFGDTQYF,TGCGCCAGCAGCTTGGTGGCGTTCGGGGATACGCAGTATTTT
TRBJ1-1,-,-,TRBV20-1,CSARGRPRGTEAFF,TGCAGTGCTAGAGGACGTCCTAGAGGGACTGAAGCTTTCTTT
TRBJ2-7,-,-,TRBV5-1,CASSPGVSRTYEQYF,TGCGCCAGCAGCCCTGGCGTCTCCAGAACCTACGAGCAGTACTTC
TRBJ2-3,TRBD1,few,TRBV24-1,CATSDPPGQIPFSTDTQYF,TGTGCCACCAGTGATCCACCGGGACAGATCCCCTTCAGCACAGATACGCAGTATTTT
TRBJ2-3,TRBD2,once,TRBV6-5,CASSYKSGTSGGRGTDTQYF,TGTGCCAGCAGTTACAAATCCGGGACTAGCGGGGGGCGTGGCACAGATACGCAGTATTTT
TRBJ2-5,-,-,TRBV27,CASNRGGVFGETQYF,TGTGCCAGCAACAGGGGAGGGGTTTTCGGAGAGACCCAGTACTTC
TRBJ2-5,TRBD1,-,TRBV6-6,CASRSTGGAETQYF,TGTGCCAGCAGGTCAACAGGGGGAGCAGAGACCCAATACTTC
TRBJ2-1,TRBD2,-,TRBV7-2,CVSSLGRLARSYNEQFF,TGTGTCAGCAGCTTAGGGCGACTAGCGAGATCCTACAATGAGCAGTTCTTC
TRBJ2-7,-,few,TRBV4-2,CASSQEKVYEQYF,TGTGCCAGCAGCCAGGAAAAGGTCTACGAGCAGTACTTC
TRBJ2-7,TRBD1,once,TRBV12-3/TRBV12-4,CASSWDRGVSYEQYF,TGTGCCAGCAGTTGGGACAGGGGGGTTTCCTACGAGCAGTACTTC
TRBJ1-5,-,once,TRBV5-1,CASSVMGTQPQHF,TGCGCCAGCAGCGTTATGGGGACTCAGCCCCAGCATTTT
TRBJ2-1,TRBD1,-,TRBV7-2,CASSLVGQGSYNEQFF,TGTGCCAGCAGCTTAGTAGGACAGGGGTCCTACAATGAGCAGTTCTTC
TRBJ2-7,-,-,TRBV5-6,CASSLEHEGQLLLYEQYF,TGTGCCAGCAGCTTGGAGCATGAGGGGCAATTACTTCTGTACGAGCAGTACTTC
TRBJ1-3,-,-,TRBV20-1,CSARARTSGNTIYF,TGCAGTGCTAGAGCGAGGACCTCTGGAAACACCATATATTTT
TRBJ2-3,TRBD2,-,TRBV20-1,CSARDSQRGAQYF,TGCAGTGCTAGAGATAGCCAGCGGGGAGCGCAGTATTTT
TRBJ2-5,-,-,TRBV29-1,CSVEADWVPETQYF,TGCAGCGTTGAAGCGGACTGGGTACCAGAGACCCAGTACTTC
TRBJ2-1,-,once,TRBV20-1,CSAKYPSYNEQFF,TGCAGTGCTAAGTACCCCTCCTACAATGAGCAGTTCTTC
TRBJ2-3,TRBD1,-,TRBV10-3,CAISELGQGPYF,TGTGCCATCAGTGAGTTAGGACAGGGCCCGTATTTT
TRBJ2-5,TRBD1,-,TRBV5-5,CASSLRPGQGRETQYF,TGTGCCAGCAGCTTGCGGCCGGGACAGGGGAGAGAGACCCAGTACTTC
TRBJ2-7,-,-,TRBV5-6,CASSPKGVHEQYF,TGTGCCAGCAGCCCCAAGGGGGTCCACGAGCAGTACTTC
TRBJ1-2,TRBD1,few,TRBV10-1,CASSAGQIYTF,TGCGCCAGCAGCGCGGGACAGATCTACACCTTC
TRBJ1-5,TRBD1,-,TRBV20-1,CSASFGTGGDRPQHF,TGCAGTGCTAGTTTCGGGACAGGGGGGGATCGGCCCCAGCATTTT
TRBJ2-1,TRBD2,-,TRBV6-2/TRBV6-3,CASSYSASGGPNSYNEQFF,TGTGCCAGCAGTTACTCGGCTAGCGGGGGGCCAAACTCTTACAATGAGCAGTTCTTC
TRBJ2-3,-,-,TRBV6-1,CASSEGFSTDTQYF,TGTGCCAGCAGTGAAGGGTTTAGCACAGATACGCAGTATTTT
TRBJ1-6,-,-,TRBV6-2/TRBV6-3,CASRLTASSYNSPLHF,TGTGCCAGCAGATTGACAGCTAGCTCCTATAATTCACCCCTCCACTTT
TRBJ1-1,-,-,TRBV9,CASSANLGIRQTDTEAFF,TGTGCCAGCAGCGCCAACCTAGGGATCAGGCAGACGGACACTGAAGCTTTCTTT
TRBJ1-2,TRBD1,-,TRBV27,CASSSSDRGPYGYTF,TGTGCCAGCAGTTCCTCCGACAGGGGTCCTTATGGCTACACCTTC
TRBJ2-1,-,-,TRBV7-2,CASSSPQDLEQFF,TGTGCCAGCAGCTCACCCCAGGACTTAGAGCAGTTCTTC
TRBJ2-7,TRBD1,-,TRBV12-3/TRBV12-4,CASSSRQGPVYEQYF,TGTGCCAGCAGTTCACGACAGGGCCCCGTGTACGAGCAGTACTTC
TRBJ1-2,-,many,TRBV5-1,CASSLDDSYGYTF,TGCGCCAGCAGCTTGGACGACAGCTATGGCTACACCTTC
TRBJ1-5,TRBD1,few,TRBV6-2/TRBV6-3,CASKPGGLSQPQHF,TGTGCCAGCAAGCCAGGGGGTTTGAGTCAGCCCCAGCATTTT
TRBJ2-4,-,-,TRBV15,CATALGLAKNIQYF,TGTGCCACCGCCCTGGGACTAGCCAAAAACATTCAGTACTTC
TRBJ1-2,TRBD1,-,TRBV6-1,CAGSETGQGHGYTF,TGTGCCGGCAGTGAAACCGGACAGGGGCATGGCTACACCTTC
TRBJ2-7,-,few,TRBV28,CASSFQFGSLKVDEQYF,TGTGCCAGCAGTTTTCAGTTCGGCTCCCTGAAGGTAGACGAGCAGTACTTC
TRBJ1-5,-,-,TRBV25-1,CASSEWGENQPQHF,TGTGCCAGCAGTGAATGGGGGGAGAATCAGCCCCAGCATTTT
TRBJ2-7,-,-,TRBV20-1,CSARDRWQGDEQYF,TGCAGTGCTAGAGATCGGTGGCAGGGTGACGAGCAGTACTTC